The clone carrying this T cell receptor (beta chain) was detected many times. Its antigen is undetermined. The data stem from a study of spatial heterogeneity in lung cancer. All TCR cDNA molecules were individually tagged with a unique molecular identifier. TCRdb redid the calling of the 5' RACE reads with MiXCR, one entry per CDR3 protein. The top ten hold around 7.4% of the sample, which has about 21,000 distinct CDR3 sequences, around 4.3% seen once. The CDR3 runs to 18 residues. Germline CDR1 MGHDK, CDR2 SYGVNS. V was pared by 1 base and J by 1 base, with 9 bases of the junction left unmatched. Notes on the study in general: Ubiquitous expanded tumor TCRs showed up in blood more at resection than follow-up.

Regarding time point: sample taken at primary tumor resection. The authors sequenced whole RNA from tumor, nontumor lung or frozen PBMC without sorting. The chain carries TRBV25-1 and TRBJ2-7; TRBD1 aligns across 11 bases. The receptor's source is a male donor with early-stage non-small cell lung cancer. The sample here was PBMCs, taken at surgery. The CDR3 reads CASSESGQGEKGSYEQYF. The CDR3 coding sequence is TGTGCCAGCAGTGAATCGGGACAGGGGGAGAAGGGATCCTACGAGCAGTACTTC.